The T cell receptor beta chain described here comes from a study of blood T cell repertoires in COVID-19. Seattle patient enrollment occurred during active infection, with longitudinal follow-up thereafter. Clones were read by immunoSEQ multiplex PCR, and TCRdb kept only the in-frame ones, dropping some. The sample includes 200,000 to 250,000 clones, 82% of them seen just once. V shed 5 bases and J 1 base; nucleotides not matched to a gene: 11. The CDR3 is made up of 16 amino acids. Germline V lookup: CDR1 LNHDA, CDR2 SQIVND (reference sequence). The sequence came from a woman aged 80 or older with COVID-19, enrolled during active disease. The chain carries TRBV19 and TRBJ2-7, with 7 positions matching TRBD1. Sequenced sample: peripheral blood. CDR3 coding DNA: TGTGCCAGTAGTCCACGGGGAAAGGGGGCATCCTACGAGCAGTACTTC. Its protein is CASSPRGKGASYEQYF.